Listed here are 29 T cell receptor beta chains from one sample, sequenced in a study of neurological immune-mediated disorders. TCRdb used MiXCR to reprocess the 5' RACE reads, holding one entry per CDR3 protein. The sample consists of 80,000 or so distinct CDR3 sequences, around 9.9% of them appearing once. Specimen: PBMCs. The receptors were gathered from a man between 50 and 59 years old in good health.

This clonotype was seen ten or more times. This rearrangement joins TRBV20-1 to TRBJ1-6, with D perhaps TRBD1 (5 bases). From germline, CDR1 is DFQATT and CDR2 SNEGSKA (reference sequence). CDR3 length: 11 amino acids. The CDR3 loop reads CRAGRGSPLHF. CDR3 bases: TGCCGGGCGGGACGCGGCTCACCCCTCCACTTT.

This clonotype was detected a few times. The CDR3 bases are TGCGCCAGCAGCTTGGTTGGCTCCACCGGGGAGCTGTTTTTT. Protein sequence: CASSLVGSTGELFF. The genes are TRBV5-1 and TRBJ2-2; D unresolved. Trimming pared 0 bases from V and 4 bases from J, leaving 7 bases between. Germline V gene sequence: CDR1 SGHRS, CDR2 YFSETQ. There are 14 residues in the CDR3. The full variable domain, rest sourced from reference TRBV5-1 and TRBJ2-2, is KAGVTQTPRYLIKTRGQQVTLSCSPISGHRSVSWYQQTPGQGLQFLFEYFSETQRNKGNFPGRFSGRQFSNSRSEMNVSTLELGDSALYLCASSLVGSTGELFFGEGSRLTVL.

The table lists this clonotype with a count of one. This chain uses TRBV14 with TRBJ2-2; D is ambiguous. The CDR3 is made up of 16 amino acids. V shed 1 base and J shed 4 bases, with 13 bases lying between them. Germline CDR1 SGHDN, CDR2 FVKESK. Here the CDR3 reads CASSQVWTVVTGELFF. CDR3 in DNA: TGTGCCAGCAGCCAAGTCTGGACGGTGGTCACCGGGGAGCTGTTTTTT.

This clonotype has ten or more counts. The J gene is TRBJ2-7, the V gene TRBV14; TRBD2 matches at 7 bases. The CDR3 is 15 residues long. The V gene's germline CDR1 is SGHDN and CDR2 FVKESK. Losses at the gene ends were 1 base for V and 3 bases for J; bases not matched to a gene: 6. CDR3: CASSQGGGLNYEQYF. CDR3 nucleotides: TGTGCCAGCAGCCAAGGGGGGGGACTGAACTACGAGCAGTACTTC.

This clonotype was seen repeatedly, ten times or more. The V gene is TRBV5-5, the J gene TRBJ2-1; no clear D gene. Germline values: CDR1 SGHKS, CDR2 YYEKEE (reference sequence). V lost 3 bases, J lost 7 bases, and 17 bases lay in between. The CDR3 contains 15 residues. The CDR3 coding sequence is TGTGCCAGCAGCTCGGTATTAGGAGACGGGAATGAGCAGTTCTTC. Its protein is CASSSVLGDGNEQFF.

This clonotype occurred many times. This chain joins TRBV7-2 and TRBJ2-5; no firm D call. The ends were cut back, 2 bases at V and 4 bases at J, with 14 bases in the middle. The CDR3 is 15 residues long. Germline V CDR1 and CDR2: SGHTA, FQGNSA. CDR3 residues: CASSLMGYVGETQYF. CDR3 nucleotides: TGTGCCAGCAGCTTAATGGGCTACGTGGGAGAGACCCAGTACTTC.

In this sample, this clonotype turned up a few times. The rearrangement joins TRBV5-1 to TRBJ2-1; no clear D gene. V was shortened by 0 bases and J by 7 bases, with 8 bases between the two germline ends. The CDR3 extends over 13 amino acids. Germline CDR1 SGHRS, CDR2 YFSETQ. As DNA, the CDR3 is TGCGCCAGCAGCTTGGAACCCAGGAATGAGCAGTTCTTC. Translating gives CASSLEPRNEQFF.

The gene calls are TRBV6-2 or TRBV6-3 and TRBJ2-3, with 12 bases matching TRBD2. Per germline, CDR1 MNHEY and CDR2 SVGEGT. V lost 5 bases, J lost 4 bases, and 7 bases stayed unmatched. This CDR3 comprises 16 residues. This CDR3 reads CASSPSGRASADTQYF. The CDR3, as DNA: TGTGCCAGCAGTCCTAGCGGGAGGGCAAGCGCAGATACGCAGTATTTT.

This clonotype was seen ten or more times. In nucleotides, the CDR3 is TGCAGTGCTAGAGATCTACAGGGGGGATATATTAGTGAGCAGTTCTTC. Amino acids: CSARDLQGGYISEQFF. The rearrangement uses TRBV20-1 and TRBJ2-1; the match to TRBD1 covers 8 bases. With V trimmed by 0 bases and J by 9 bases, 13 bases remained unmatched. Germline V lookup: CDR1 DFQATT, CDR2 SNEGSKA (reference sequence). The CDR3 is 16 amino acids.

This clonotype occurred many times. V usage is TRBV7-2 and J usage is TRBJ2-1, with TRBD2 identical over 10 bases. Germline trimming cut 5 bases from V and 0 bases from J; bases unmatched to any gene: 10. This CDR3 contains 18 residues. Germline V gene lookup returns CDR1 SGHTA and CDR2 FQGNSA. CDR3 nucleotide sequence: TGTGCCAGCAGCACACCGGGACTAGCGCTAAGCTCCTACAATGAGCAGTTCTTC. Encoded protein: CASSTPGLALSSYNEQFF.

This clonotype appeared many times. V is TRBV7-6 and J is TRBJ2-7; 7 positions agree with TRBD1. Germline V gene sequence: CDR1 SGHVS, CDR2 FNYEAQ. CDR3 size: 17 residues. V dropped 3 bases and J dropped 3; count of bases not matched to a gene: 14. This chain's CDR3 is CASSLGDSSILSYEQYF. The CDR3 nucleotides read TGTGCCAGCAGCTTGGGGGACAGCTCTATATTAAGCTACGAGCAGTACTTC.

This clonotype occurred many times. V is TRBV12-3 or TRBV12-4 and J is TRBJ2-5; 9 bases match TRBD1. The CDR3 covers 14 residues. The ends lost 3 bases at V and 3 bases at J; junction bases unmatched: 2. For the CDR3, the DNA is TGTGCCAGCAGTTTCTGGACAGGGGAAGAGACCCAGTACTTC. Protein sequence: CASSFWTGEETQYF.

This clonotype was observed many times. The V and J genes are TRBV12-3 or TRBV12-4 and TRBJ1-6; tentatively, D is TRBD1 (5 bases). The CDR3 spans 17 residues. Trimming shortened V by 3 bases and J by 1 base, and 13 bases separated the two germline ends. The CDR3 reads CASSFRQGSSYNSPLHF. DNA of the CDR3: TGTGCCAGCAGTTTCCGGCAGGGAAGTTCCTATAATTCACCCCTCCACTTT.

Ten or more counts support this clonotype. The V and J genes are TRBV5-1 and TRBJ1-5, with D unresolved. The CDR3 has 15 amino acids. The germline V and J ends were trimmed by 0 bases and 6 bases, with 13 bases remaining between them. CDR1 is SGHRS, CDR2 YFSETQ, per germline. The CDR3 spells CASSLDSPEGQPQHF. Written as DNA, the CDR3 is TGCGCCAGCAGCTTGGACAGCCCCGAGGGTCAGCCCCAGCATTTT.

This clonotype showed up many times. The chain carries TRBV5-1 and TRBJ1-1; D unclear. Per the germline V gene, CDR1 is SGHRS and CDR2 is YFSETQ. The V and J ends lost 0 bases and 0 bases respectively, with 9 bases between them. This CDR3 is built from 15 residues. CDR3 sequence reads: CASSLAPFLNTEAFF. Here the CDR3 DNA reads TGCGCCAGCAGCTTGGCGCCATTTTTGAACACTGAAGCTTTCTTT.

The sample holds many counts of this clonotype. This sequence joins TRBV6-5 and TRBJ2-7, with D unclear. Per germline, CDR1 MNHEY and CDR2 SVGAGI. This CDR3 has 15 amino acids. Between the trimmed V and J ends, which lost 6 bases and 0 bases, there was a span of 15 bases. CDR3 DNA: TGTGCCAGCAGCCTCGGACGGAGTAGCTCCTACGAGCAGTACTTC. Its translation: CASSLGRSSSYEQYF.

This clonotype was seen repeatedly, ten times or more. V gene TRBV6-2 or TRBV6-3 combines with J gene TRBJ1-2; D remains ambiguous. Germline V gene data show CDR1 as MNHEY and CDR2 as SVGEGT. The CDR3 loop spans 11 amino acids. Trimming left V 6 bases short and J 6 bases short, with 8 bases between. The CDR3 loop reads CASSIGDGYTF. The DNA of the CDR3 is TGTGCCAGCAGCATAGGAGATGGCTACACCTTC.

In its sample, this clonotype was seen many times. The chain couples TRBV6-2 or TRBV6-3 to TRBJ1-4, with unresolved D. The CDR3 runs 11 residues. Germline V gene sequence: CDR1 MNHEY, CDR2 SVGEGT. V was cut by 6 bases and J by 10 bases, with 9 bases left in between. CDR3 amino acids: CASSDGRKLFF. The CDR3 coding sequence is TGTGCCAGCAGCGATGGCAGAAAACTGTTTTTT.

At least ten counts were recorded for this clonotype. The chain has TRBV5-1 and TRBJ2-6; D is possibly TRBD1 (6 bases). The V and J ends lost 0 bases and 0 bases respectively, with 19 bases between them. The CDR3 covers 20 residues. Germline V gives CDR1 SGHRS, CDR2 YFSETQ. In nucleotides, the CDR3 is TGCGCCAGCAGCTTGGTTGGTCCAGGGGACCTCCTCTCTGGGGCCAACGTCCTGACTTTC. Translation gives CASSLVGPGDLLSGANVLTF.

This clonotype was counted ten times or more. This chain joins TRBV7-2 and TRBJ1-3, with unresolved D. V was shortened by 5 bases and J by 4 bases, with 15 bases between the two germline ends. The CDR3 runs 15 residues. The V gene's germline CDR1 is SGHTA and CDR2 FQGNSA. CDR3 in DNA: TGTGCCAGCAGCCTTGACAATTCTATCGGAAACACCATATATTTT. This gives the protein CASSLDNSIGNTIYF.

This clonotype was observed many times. The rearrangement joins TRBV27 to TRBJ1-1; the D gene is possibly TRBD1 (5 bases). This CDR3 comprises 14 residues. V shed 6 bases and J shed 3 bases, with 14 bases lying between them. CDR1 is MNHEY and CDR2 is SMNVEV in the germline V gene (reference sequence). The CDR3 is CASSPIGGDTEAFF. The CDR3 DNA is TGTGCCAGCAGCCCCATTGGGGGGGACACTGAAGCTTTCTTT.

J is TRBJ1-4 and V is TRBV5-1; TRBD1 matches at 9 bases. The trim removed 3 bases at V and 2 bases at J, leaving 5 bases unmatched. Germline V gene data show CDR1 as SGHRS and CDR2 as YFSETQ. This CDR3 is 16 amino acids long. The CDR3 DNA is TGCGCCAGCAGCTATGGGACAGGGTTTACTAATGAAAAACTGTTTTTT. It yields the protein CASSYGTGFTNEKLFF.

This clonotype showed up many times. At one boundary the junction diverges from the germline segment, which might be a read error. The chain has TRBV5-8 and TRBJ2-7; 9 nucleotides match TRBD1. Germline V gene data show CDR1 as SGHTS and CDR2 as YDEGEE. The CDR3 sequence is 15 residues long. In nucleotides, the CDR3 is TGTGCCAGCAGCTTACGGACAGGGGTCTCCCACGAGCAGTACTTC. Translation gives CASSLRTGVSHEQYF.

This clonotype was detected ten times or more. The rearrangement joins TRBV28 to TRBJ2-1, with a possible D match to TRBD1 (6 bases). The germline gives CDR1 MDHEN, CDR2 SYDVKM. The CDR3 is 14 amino acids. V lost 6 bases to trimming and J lost 8 bases, with 17 bases between them. CDR3 coding DNA: TGTGCCAGCAGACGGGGACACGCCGTCGATGAGCAGTTCTTC. It yields the protein CASRRGHAVDEQFF.

This clonotype was observed at least ten times. The chain recombines TRBV20-1 with TRBJ2-6; TRBD1 is a possible D gene (5 bases). V shed 2 bases and J shed 0 bases, with 11 bases lying between them. This CDR3 is built from 16 residues. Germline V gene data show CDR1 as DFQATT and CDR2 as SNEGSKA (reference sequence). CDR3 sequence: CSARKQGISGANVLTF. In DNA form, the CDR3 reads TGCAGTGCTAGAAAGCAGGGTATCTCTGGGGCCAACGTCCTGACTTTC.

This clonotype occurred many times. This chain joins TRBV29-1 and TRBJ2-1, with a weak D call TRBD1 (6 bases). The germline V gene has CDR1 SQVTM and CDR2 ANQGSEA. Trimming took off 4 bases at V and 7 bases at J, with 14 bases between the two ends. The length of the CDR3 is 13 residues. The CDR3 spells CSVGRTEVNEQFF. DNA for the CDR3: TGCAGCGTTGGGCGGACAGAAGTTAATGAGCAGTTCTTC.

This clonotype was counted ten times or more. The chain has TRBV20-1 and TRBJ1-2, with TRBD1 matching over 9 bases. From germline, CDR1 is DFQATT and CDR2 SNEGSKA (reference sequence). The junction had 7 bases not matched to a gene; V was cut back by 6 bases and J by 8 bases. This CDR3 has 12 amino acids. As DNA, the CDR3 is TGCAGTGCGAGGACAGGGGAAAAGGGCTACACCTTC. Translation: CSARTGEKGYTF.

In this sample, this clonotype turned up many times. This chain uses TRBV2 with TRBJ2-7; possible D gene TRBD1, 5 bases. Trimming shortened V by 4 bases and J by 2 bases, and 15 bases separated the two germline ends. The V gene's germline CDR1 is SNHLY and CDR2 FYNNEI. The CDR3 totals 15 residues. The CDR3 protein is CASSGGHPTAYEQYF. DNA of the CDR3: TGTGCCAGCAGTGGAGGACATCCGACGGCCTACGAGCAGTACTTC.

This clonotype showed up many times. The gene calls are TRBV7-2 and TRBJ2-7; D remains unclear. Germline values: CDR1 SGHTA, CDR2 FQGNSA. This CDR3 contains 16 residues. V lost 5 bases to trimming and J lost 3 bases, with 20 bases between them. CDR3 nucleotides: TGTGCCAGCAGCCCCCGAGTTATTGGACGGAACTACGAGCAGTACTTC. Residues: CASSPRVIGRNYEQYF.